This entry lists 20 T cell receptor beta chains sequenced from one sample in a study of T cells in Graves' hyperthyroidism and ophthalmopathy (dated by TCRdb to the late 2010s). The protocol used for the library was multiplex PCR. Sequencing was carried out with an Illumina HiSeq 2000. The TCR beta CDR3 regions were amplified from RNA transcripts. For the first round of RT-PCR on the TCR CDR3, the HTBI primer set was used together with the Qiagen OneStep RT-PCR kit. TCRdb reprocessed the public reads (quality trimming at Q25 with fastp, clone calling with MiXCR) and kept in-frame beta chains. A single entry per CDR3 protein holds the most common genes and DNA from its merged rows. In this sample the table shows about 500,000 distinct CDR3 sequences, around 15% of which occur a single time. Jointly, the top ten make up roughly 29% of the sample. The sequencing input was blood. These receptors were taken from a woman aged 25-40 years with Graves' ophthalmopathy.

This clonotype was observed at least ten times. The chain uses TRBV28 and TRBJ2-1, with 7 nucleotides matching TRBD1. Germline CDR1 and CDR2: MDHEN and SYDVKM. With 5 bases clipped from V and 11 bases from J, the junction kept 15 bases outside the gene matches. This CDR3 spans 15 amino acids. CDR3 DNA: TGTGCCAGCAGTCGACCCAACCTGACAGGGAATAAGCAGTTCTTC. This sequence encodes CASSRPNLTGNKQFF.

This clonotype was counted a few times. This chain joins TRBV7-2 and TRBJ2-5; 13 bases agree with TRBD2. This CDR3 has 16 residues. Per the germline V gene, CDR1 is SGHTA and CDR2 is FQGNSA. The trim removed 1 base at V and 4 bases at J, leaving 3 bases unmatched. CDR3: CASSLVTSGRGETQYF. CDR3 DNA: TGTGCCAGCAGCTTAGTAACTAGCGGGAGGGGAGAGACCCAGTACTTC.

This clonotype was seen at least ten times. The chain combines TRBV28 with TRBJ2-5; TRBD1 matches at 8 bases. The V segment lost 3 bases and the J segment 5 bases; nucleotides outside the gene matches: 11. There are 16 residues in the CDR3. Germline loops: CDR1 MDHEN, CDR2 SYDVKM. In DNA, the CDR3 is TGTGCCAGCAGTTTTATCGGGCAGGGGGCAGGGGAGACCCAGTACTTC. Protein sequence: CASSFIGQGAGETQYF. Drawing the rest from reference TRBV28 and TRBJ2-5, the complete variable domain is DVKVTQSSRYLVKRTGEKVFLECVQDMDHENMFWYRQDPGLGLRLIYFSYDVKMKEKGDIPEGYSVSREKKERFSLILESASTNQTSMYLCASSFIGQGAGETQYFGPGTRLLVL.

This clonotype was counted a few times. The rearrangement joins TRBV28 to TRBJ2-1; D might be TRBD1 (6 bases). The length of the CDR3 is 15 residues. The ends were cut back, 4 bases at V and 5 bases at J, with 15 bases in the middle. Germline assignment: CDR1 MDHEN and CDR2 SYDVKM. CDR3 DNA sequence: TGTGCCAGCAGTTACCCCAACGACAGGCACAATGAGCAGTTCTTC. It translates to CASSYPNDRHNEQFF.

This clonotype has at least ten counts. CDR3 sequence reads: CASSPVWSSGEQFF. CDR3 DNA: TGTGCCAGCAGTCCGGTTTGGTCGAGTGGCGAGCAGTTCTTC. The chain recombines TRBV7-3 with TRBJ2-1; D remains ambiguous. The germline CDR1 and CDR2 sequences are SGHTA and FQGTGA. V was cut by 6 bases and J by 10 bases, with 19 bases left in between. This CDR3 region has 14 residues.

The chain has TRBV13 and TRBJ2-1, with 12 bases lining up with TRBD2. This CDR3 is 15 amino acids long. Germline V lookup: CDR1 PRHDT, CDR2 FYEKMQ (reference sequence). After removal of 7 bases from V and 10 bases from J, the junction contained 11 bases not matched to a gene. In DNA form, the CDR3 reads TGTGCCAGCATCCTAATGACTAGCGGGAGACGCGAGCAGTTCTTC. Translation gives CASILMTSGRREQFF.

This clonotype turned up a few times. This rearrangement joins TRBV28 to TRBJ1-6; D is possibly TRBD1 (5 bases). Germline V CDR1 and CDR2: MDHEN, SYDVKM. Trimming took off 6 bases at V and 0 bases at J, with 18 bases between the two ends. The CDR3 sequence is 18 residues long. This chain's CDR3 is CASRGRGVANSYNSPLHF. In DNA, the CDR3 is TGTGCCAGCAGGGGACGGGGGGTGGCGAACTCCTATAATTCACCCCTCCACTTT.

The chain couples TRBV4-3 to TRBJ2-7, with 9 bases aligning to TRBD1. V shed 3 bases and J 2 bases; nucleotides not matched to a gene: 11. The CDR3 loop spans 17 amino acids. In germline, CDR1 is LGHNA, CDR2 YSLEER. The CDR3 DNA follows: TGCGCCAGCAGCCACCTAAGCGGACAGGGGAACCCCTACGAGCAGTACTTC. This gives the protein CASSHLSGQGNPYEQYF.

This chain uses TRBV19 with TRBJ2-2; D ambiguous. CDR1 and CDR2 (germline): LNHDA, SQIVND (reference sequence). The CDR3 totals 12 residues. V dropped 10 bases and J dropped 5 bases, with 11 bases sitting between them. The chain's CDR3 is CATRLGTGELFF. CDR3 nucleotide sequence: TGTGCCACCCGGCTTGGGACCGGGGAGCTGTTTTTT.

The rearrangement links TRBV11-2 to TRBJ2-7; TRBD1 is a possible D gene (6 bases). The CDR3 extends over 17 amino acids. Trimming shortened V by 1 base and J by 2 bases, and 18 bases separated the two germline ends. From germline, CDR1 is SGHAT and CDR2 FQNNGV. The CDR3 coding sequence is TGTGCCAGCAGCTTAGGAGGGGTTACAGGGACCCCCTACGAGCAGTACTTC. This sequence encodes CASSLGGVTGTPYEQYF.

The rearrangement uses TRBV6-2 or TRBV6-3 and TRBJ2-7; no reliable D call. The CDR3 has 13 amino acids. The V gene lost 0 bases and the J gene lost 6 bases, with 9 bases spanning the gap. CDR1 is MNHEY and CDR2 is SVGEGT in the germline V gene. In DNA form, the CDR3 reads TGTGCCAGCAGTTACTCGGATTGGGGCGAGCAGTACTTC. Its protein is CASSYSDWGEQYF.

This clonotype was seen repeatedly, ten times or more. The chain combines TRBV20-1 with TRBJ2-3; tentatively, D is TRBD2 (5 bases). V was cut by 4 bases and J by 5 bases, with 16 bases left in between. The CDR3 is made up of 14 amino acids. CDR1 DFQATT and CDR2 SNEGSKA come from the germline V gene (reference sequence). The CDR3 coding sequence is TGCAGTGCTAACCGGGATCGTCGTGGAGATACGCAGTATTTT. It specifies CSANRDRRGDTQYF.

V usage is TRBV5-1 and J usage is TRBJ2-2; TRBD2 matches 14 bases. J was trimmed by 3 bases and V by 0 bases; bases with no gene match: 4. Germline V lookup: CDR1 SGHRS, CDR2 YFSETQ. The CDR3 consists of 18 residues. The chain's CDR3 is CASSLVGLAGGYTGELFF. The CDR3 bases are TGCGCCAGCAGCTTGGTTGGACTAGCGGGAGGTTACACCGGGGAGCTGTTTTTT.

In this sample, this clonotype turned up a few times. This chain uses TRBV6-9 with TRBJ2-7; a possible D gene is TRBD1 (6 bases). The CDR3 spans 14 residues. V was trimmed by 6 bases and J by 0 bases, leaving 12 bases between them. Per germline, CDR1 MNHGY and CDR2 SVAAGI. The CDR3 DNA follows: TGTGCCAGCAGCTTAGGACAGCTCTCCTACGAGCAGTACTTC. As protein: CASSLGQLSYEQYF.

This clonotype was found a few times. Its ends do not fully match the called genes, so a read error is possible. This rearrangement joins TRBV27 to TRBJ2-1; 9 nucleotides align to TRBD2. Germline V gene sequence: CDR1 MNHEY, CDR2 SMNVEV (reference sequence). The CDR3 has 15 residues. CDR3 sequence reads: CTSSFPSGMYNEQFF. The CDR3 DNA reads TGTACCAGCAGTTTCCCTAGCGGGATGTACAATGAGCAGTTCTTC.

V is TRBV7-9 and J is TRBJ2-7; TRBD1 matches 11 bases. The germline V gene encodes CDR1 SEHNR and CDR2 FQNEAQ (reference sequence). V lost 5 bases to trimming and J lost 3 bases; unmatched junction nucleotides: 6. This CDR3 has 15 residues. The CDR3 spells CASSTGQGADYEQYF. CDR3 DNA: TGTGCCAGCAGCACTGGACAGGGGGCGGACTACGAGCAGTACTTC.

This clonotype was seen repeatedly, ten times or more. The chain combines TRBV20-1 with TRBJ2-5; the match to TRBD2 covers 13 bases. The junction had 3 bases not matched to a gene; V was cut back by 8 bases and J by 3 bases. The CDR3 spans 13 residues. Germline assignment: CDR1 DFQATT and CDR2 SNEGSKA (reference sequence). The CDR3 nucleotides read TGCAGTCCAGGGACTAGCGGGGAAGAGACCCAGTACTTC. Protein sequence: CSPGTSGEETQYF.

V is TRBV19 and J is TRBJ2-7; TRBD2 agrees at 10 bases. Germline V gene sequence: CDR1 LNHDA, CDR2 SQIVND (reference sequence). With V trimmed by 3 bases and J by 6 bases, 5 bases remained unmatched. The CDR3 consists of 14 residues. The CDR3 loop reads CASSILAGVREQYF. CDR3 sequence (DNA): TGTGCCAGTAGTATTCTAGCGGGAGTTCGCGAGCAGTACTTC.

This clonotype was counted a few times. This chain links TRBV29-1 with TRBJ2-7, with D possibly TRBD1 on 5 matching bases. Trimming cost V 0 bases and J 4 bases, with 22 bases left between them. Germline CDR1 SQVTM, CDR2 ANQGSEA. The CDR3 extends over 17 amino acids. For the CDR3, the DNA is TGCAGCGTTGAAGATCGAAGGACCCAGGGATGGGGTTACGAGCAGTACTTC. It translates to CSVEDRRTQGWGYEQYF.

This clonotype showed up just a few times. V gene TRBV15 combines with J gene TRBJ2-7, with 7 bases fitting TRBD2. Germline V gene sequence: CDR1 LNHNV, CDR2 YYDKDF (reference sequence). Trimming removed 1 base from V and 5 bases from J; junction bases left unmatched: 8. The length of the CDR3 is 15 residues. CDR3 in amino acids: CATSRVRGEMNEQYF. The DNA of the CDR3 is TGTGCCACCAGCAGAGTTCGGGGGGAGATGAACGAGCAGTACTTC.